This passage covers 31 T cell receptor beta chains from one sample sequenced in a study of naive and memory T cell subsets. Study-level findings and limits: A few larger clonotypes appeared in naive repertoires, especially CD8, possibly memory cells re-expressing CD45RA.

For these TCRs, the target antigens are not known. The beta constant-region primer was an equimolar mix of two oligonucleotides covering TRBC1 and TRBC2. Ligated cDNA was amplified by four rounds of PCR with nested alpha and beta constant-region primers and SP2. MiXCR, applied by TCRdb to the UMI-ligation and nested PCR reads, yields one record per CDR3 protein. The sample lists some 82,000 distinct CDR3 sequences, around 11% occurring once. Sequencing was done on a sample of naive CD4+ T cells from blood. These receptor sequences come from a human donor in good health.

The chain recombines TRBV20-1 with TRBJ2-3, with TRBD2 matching over 8 bases. CDR1 and CDR2 (germline): DFQATT, SNEGSKA (reference sequence). The V and J ends lost 3 bases and 4 bases, in that order; junction bases with no gene match: 6. This CDR3 has 14 amino acids. The CDR3 bases are TGCAGTGCTAGGGACGGGAGGGGCCCAGATACGCAGTATTTT. The encoded protein is CSARDGRGPDTQYF.

This clonotype was detected many times. The CDR3 spells CASSAQGYEQYF. The CDR3 bases are TGTGCCAGCAGCGCACAGGGTTACGAGCAGTACTTC. The chain uses TRBV7-9 and TRBJ2-7; a possible D gene is TRBD1 (6 bases). Germline V gene lookup returns CDR1 SEHNR and CDR2 FQNEAQ (reference sequence). V dropped 5 bases and J dropped 4 bases, with 9 bases sitting between them. The CDR3 covers 12 residues.

This clonotype was detected a few times. The chain employs TRBV7-9 and TRBJ2-1; D is perhaps TRBD1 or TRBD2 (6 bases each). The CDR3 has 14 amino acids. Deletions cut 5 bases from V and 6 bases from J, with 14 bases between. Per germline, CDR1 SEHNR and CDR2 FQNEAQ (reference sequence). The CDR3 reads CASSPGTLANEQFF. For the CDR3, the DNA is TGTGCCAGCAGCCCGGGGACACTAGCCAATGAGCAGTTCTTC. Filled out from reference TRBV7-9 and TRBJ2-1, the complete variable domain reads DTGVSQNPRHKITKRGQNVTFRCDPISEHNRLYWYRQTLGQGPEFLTYFQNEAQLEKSRLLSDRFSAERPKGSFSTLEIQRTEQGDSAMYLCASSPGTLANEQFFGPGTRLTVL.

This clonotype was observed many times. The chain employs TRBV6-2 or TRBV6-3 and TRBJ2-7, with unresolved D. V lost 5 bases and J 3 bases, leaving 11 bases between the germline ends. CDR1 MNHEY and CDR2 SVGEGT come from the germline V gene. The length of the CDR3 is 13 residues. The CDR3 is CASSEANSYEQYF. DNA of the CDR3: TGTGCCAGCAGTGAAGCGAACAGCTACGAGCAGTACTTC.

This clonotype showed up just a few times. This clone may be a read error of a much larger clone one base away. V gene TRBV7-2 combines with J gene TRBJ1-5, with 9 bases that match TRBD1. This CDR3 contains 15 residues. With 2 bases clipped from V and 2 bases from J, the junction kept 1 base outside the gene matches. Germline V CDR1 and CDR2: SGHTA, FQGNSA. The CDR3 loop reads CASSLTGGGNQPQHF. CDR3 DNA sequence: TGTGCCAGCAGCTTAACAGGGGGCGGCAATCAGCCCCAGCATTTT.

The chain joins TRBV11-2 to TRBJ2-3; no clear D. CDR1 is SGHAT, CDR2 FQNNGV, per germline. This CDR3 spans 14 amino acids. Trimming took 4 bases from V and 4 from J, leaving 12 bases between them. The chain's CDR3 is CASSSTVGSDTQYF. DNA for the CDR3: TGTGCCAGCAGCTCCACGGTGGGGTCAGATACGCAGTATTTT.

This clonotype has at least ten counts. The chain links TRBV20-1 to TRBJ2-5; 7 positions agree with TRBD2. CDR1 is DFQATT, CDR2 SNEGSKA, per germline (reference sequence). This CDR3 region has 11 residues. The J segment lost 5 bases and the V segment lost 6 bases, leaving 3 bases of the junction unmatched. Here the CDR3 reads CSAVGGETQYF. The CDR3 coding sequence is TGCAGTGCAGTGGGGGGGGAGACCCAGTACTTC.

V and J are TRBV19 and TRBJ1-4; D gene unclear. The CDR3 runs to 11 residues. Germline V gene data show CDR1 as LNHDA and CDR2 as SQIVND (reference sequence). The V end was cut by 8 bases, the J end by 8 bases, with 9 bases between. The chain's CDR3 is CASENLEKLFF. The CDR3 bases are TGTGCCAGTGAAAATCTGGAAAAACTGTTTTTT.

The chain links TRBV5-1 to TRBJ2-1; 12 positions match TRBD2. The V and J ends lost 0 bases and 9 bases, in that order; junction bases with no gene match: 7. Per the germline V gene, CDR1 is SGHRS and CDR2 is YFSETQ. The CDR3 has 16 residues. CDR3 DNA sequence: TGCGCCAGCAGCTTGGGCGGACTAGCGGGAATCATTGAGCAGTTCTTC. Translating it yields CASSLGGLAGIIEQFF.

This clonotype was found many times. The chain employs TRBV6-2 or TRBV6-3 and TRBJ1-1, with no clear D. The CDR3 loop spans 16 amino acids. Germline CDR1 and CDR2: MNHEY and SVGEGT. Between the trimmed V and J ends, which lost 4 bases and 4 bases, there was a span of 19 bases. The CDR3 is CASSSSTSVVGTEAFF. In nucleotides, the CDR3 is TGTGCCAGCAGTTCCTCCACCTCTGTGGTGGGCACTGAAGCTTTCTTT.

This clonotype was observed many times. The chain uses TRBV27 and TRBJ2-4; TRBD1 aligns across 8 bases. The germline V gene has CDR1 MNHEY and CDR2 SMNVEV (reference sequence). V was pared by 6 bases and J by 9 bases, with 7 bases of the junction left unmatched. The CDR3 extends over 13 amino acids. CDR3 sequence (DNA): TGTGCCAGCAGGGTAACAGGGGGTATCATTCAGTACTTC. Amino acids: CASRVTGGIIQYF.

This clonotype has a handful of counts. This chain connects TRBV7-6 to TRBJ2-1; tentative D call: TRBD2 (6 bases). Germline V CDR1 and CDR2: SGHVS, FNYEAQ. The V and J ends lost 7 bases and 0 bases respectively, with 16 bases between them. The length of the CDR3 is 16 residues. The CDR3 DNA follows: TGTGCCAGCACTACTCCCAAGGGAGGCTCCTACAATGAGCAGTTCTTC. It translates to CASTTPKGGSYNEQFF.

This clonotype was picked up many times. The CDR3: CASRLAGGTYEQYF. As DNA, the CDR3 is TGTGCCAGCAGGTTAGCGGGAGGCACCTACGAGCAGTACTTC. The genes are TRBV6-2 or TRBV6-3 and TRBJ2-7; 10 nucleotides line up with TRBD2. The ends lost 6 bases at V and 2 bases at J; junction bases unmatched: 4. Germline V gene sequence: CDR1 MNHEY, CDR2 SVGEGT. This CDR3 has 14 residues.

This chain joins TRBV28 and TRBJ2-3; 7 positions agree with TRBD2. The CDR3 has 13 residues. V dropped 3 bases and J dropped 7; count of bases not matched to a gene: 4. Per the germline V gene, CDR1 is MDHEN and CDR2 is SYDVKM. CDR3 bases: TGTGCCAGCAGTTTGGGCGGGGGTCATACGCAGTATTTT. Its translation is CASSLGGGHTQYF.

The table lists this clonotype with many counts. The chain combines TRBV28 with TRBJ1-4; D is uncertain. The germline V gene encodes CDR1 MDHEN and CDR2 SYDVKM. The CDR3 has 13 residues. V was pared by 2 bases and J by 11 bases, with 12 bases between. CDR3 bases: TGTGCCAGCAGTTTAGTTGTCCCCCGGAAACTGTTTTTT. Amino acid sequence: CASSLVVPRKLFF.

The gene calls are TRBV28 and TRBJ2-1, with TRBD2 identical over 12 bases. The CDR3 runs 12 residues. CDR1 and CDR2 from the germline V gene are MDHEN and SYDVKM. The CDR3 bases are TGTCTGACTAGCGGGGGCTACAATGAGCAGTTCTTC. Amino acid sequence: CLTSGGYNEQFF.

This clonotype appeared a few times. This sequence joins TRBV7-9 and TRBJ2-5, with D perhaps TRBD2 (6 bases). V lost 4 bases, J lost 1 base, and 10 bases lay in between. Germline CDR1 SEHNR, CDR2 FQNEAQ (reference sequence). CDR3 size: 14 residues. The CDR3 DNA reads TGTGCCAGCAGCTCGAGGGACTTCCAAGAGACCCAGTACTTC. Protein: CASSSRDFQETQYF.

The V call is TRBV28, the J call TRBJ2-1; 9 bases agree with TRBD2. Germline V gene sequence: CDR1 MDHEN, CDR2 SYDVKM. The CDR3 runs 17 residues. V was clipped by 5 bases and J by 0 bases; unmatched bases: 8. In DNA, the CDR3 is TGTGCCAGCAGTCCTCTAGCGGGACTTCACTCCTACAATGAGCAGTTCTTC. This sequence encodes CASSPLAGLHSYNEQFF.

This clonotype was seen a handful of times. The chain carries TRBV12-3 or TRBV12-4 and TRBJ2-7; D may be TRBD1 (5 bases). The V gene lost 6 bases and the J gene lost 6 bases, with 18 bases spanning the gap. The CDR3 has 14 residues. The CDR3: CASSLNGGAPEQYF. DNA for the CDR3: TGTGCCAGCAGCTTAAATGGTGGGGCCCCCGAGCAGTACTTC.

The V gene is TRBV4-3, the J gene TRBJ1-3; tentative D call: TRBD1 (6 bases). This CDR3 has 18 residues. Germline CDR1 and CDR2: LGHNA and YSLEER. The V end lost 11 bases, the J end lost 0 bases, and 26 bases lay between the germline ends. CDR3 DNA: TGCGCCTCCTACAGCTGGGGGGCCAGCCGCTACTCTGGAAACACCATATATTTT. Translating gives CASYSWGASRYSGNTIYF.

The sample holds a few counts of this clonotype. The rearrangement links TRBV10-3 to TRBJ2-5, with D possibly being TRBD2 (6 bases). This CDR3 contains 12 residues. Germline V gene lookup returns CDR1 ENHRY and CDR2 SYGVKD. Trimming stripped 8 bases from V and 1 base from J, with 8 bases between. The CDR3 is CAIAGIQETQYF. The CDR3, as DNA: TGTGCCATCGCGGGGATCCAAGAGACCCAGTACTTC.

Ten or more counts support this clonotype. The gene calls are TRBV6-1 and TRBJ2-1; D may be TRBD2 (6 bases). CDR1 and CDR2 (germline): MNHNS, SASEGT. The CDR3 is 13 residues long. V lost 10 bases, J lost 0 bases, and 10 bases lay in between. In DNA form, the CDR3 reads TGTGCCACCCGCGGGGCCTCCTACAATGAGCAGTTCTTC. It yields the protein CATRGASYNEQFF.

Only a few counts were recorded for this clonotype. The CDR3 protein is CASSSRGQRGSYEQYF. Written as DNA, the CDR3 is TGTGCCAGCAGTTCAAGGGGCCAGCGGGGCTCCTACGAGCAGTACTTC. This chain uses TRBV7-2 with TRBJ2-7; 7 bases are shared with TRBD2. CDR3 length equals 16 residues. The J segment lost 0 bases and the V segment lost 6 bases, leaving 11 bases of the junction unmatched. The V gene's germline CDR1 is SGHTA and CDR2 FQGNSA.

The chain uses TRBV28 and TRBJ2-5; D possibly corresponds to TRBD1 (6 bases). The CDR3 is 15 amino acids. Trimming stripped 3 bases from V and 1 base from J, with 12 bases between. Per the germline V gene, CDR1 is MDHEN and CDR2 is SYDVKM. DNA of the CDR3: TGTGCCAGCAGTTTTGCAGGACAGACCCAAGAGACCCAGTACTTC. It is translated as CASSFAGQTQETQYF.

This clonotype was detected many times. The DNA for the CDR3 is TGTGCCAGCAGCTCCCGTAACAATGAGCAGTTCTTC. Translating gives CASSSRNNEQFF. This chain uses TRBV7-6 with TRBJ2-1; D unresolved. The CDR3 is made up of 12 amino acids. Germline V lookup: CDR1 SGHVS, CDR2 FNYEAQ. V shed 4 bases and J shed 5 bases, with 6 bases lying between them.

The table lists this clonotype with a few counts. J is TRBJ2-7 and V is TRBV7-2; 12 nucleotides match TRBD1. The germline CDR1 and CDR2 sequences are SGHTA and FQGNSA. Trimming took 5 bases from V and 5 from J; bases not matched to a gene: 4. The CDR3 loop spans 14 amino acids. The CDR3 nucleotides read TGTGCCAGCAGCAGGGACAGGGGGCACGACGAGCAGTACTTC. Translating gives CASSRDRGHDEQYF.

J is TRBJ1-1 and V is TRBV20-1, with 7 nucleotides matching TRBD1. CDR3 length equals 14 residues. V dropped 8 bases and J dropped 7; count of bases not matched to a gene: 16. CDR1 and CDR2 from the germline V gene are DFQATT and SNEGSKA (reference sequence). The CDR3 reads CSPPYATGYVEAFF. CDR3 nucleotide sequence: TGCAGTCCCCCGTATGCGACAGGGTACGTTGAAGCTTTCTTT.

J is TRBJ1-6 and V is TRBV5-1, with D possibly matching TRBD1 (6 bases). This CDR3 has 14 amino acids. From germline, CDR1 is SGHRS and CDR2 YFSETQ. V was trimmed by 2 bases and J by 10 bases, leaving 13 bases between them. CDR3 amino acids: CASSLGGRRSPLHF. In nucleotides, the CDR3 is TGCGCCAGCAGCTTAGGGGGGAGAAGGTCACCCCTCCACTTT.

This clonotype was detected many times. The CDR3 DNA reads TGCAGTGCTAATCGAGCTGCTGGCACAGATACGCAGTATTTT. Residues: CSANRAAGTDTQYF. The chain uses TRBV20-1 and TRBJ2-3; D is unclear. Trimming left V 4 bases short and J 1 base short, with 12 bases between. Germline V gene data show CDR1 as DFQATT and CDR2 as SNEGSKA (reference sequence). This CDR3 spans 14 amino acids.

The rearrangement links TRBV6-2 or TRBV6-3 to TRBJ2-3, with D maybe TRBD1 (6 bases). Trimming removed 3 bases from V and 4 bases from J, with 14 bases in between. The CDR3 has 15 residues. In germline, CDR1 is MNHEY, CDR2 SVGEGT. The chain's CDR3 is CASSYQQGHADTQYF. The CDR3 DNA reads TGTGCCAGCAGTTATCAGCAGGGACACGCAGATACGCAGTATTTT.

This clonotype was recorded many times. This chain uses TRBV5-6 with TRBJ2-1, with D possibly TRBD1 on 6 matching bases. This CDR3 has 14 amino acids. V lost 3 bases and J 10 bases, leaving 17 bases between the germline ends. Germline V gene lookup returns CDR1 SGHDT and CDR2 YYEEEE. CDR3 residues: CASSWTAGTYEQFF. In DNA, the CDR3 is TGTGCCAGCAGCTGGACAGCTGGCACGTACGAGCAGTTCTTC.